This T cell receptor (beta chain) was profiled in a study of beta chain features in type 1 diabetes. Study results and caveats: The study left unresolved whether HLA type influences TCRB rearrangement.

V lost 3 bases to trimming and J lost 0 bases; unmatched junction nucleotides: 12. Looked up from germline, CDR1 is SGDLS and CDR2 is YYNGEE. This CDR3 is built from 18 residues. The entirety of the isolated RNA underwent reverse transcription, so expressed TCRB transcripts were sequenced. Read counts averaged around 3.6 million for samples of naive, central memory and regulatory T cells. The repertoire was sequenced with immunoSEQ multiplex PCR; TCRdb's copy has only in-frame clones and lacks some. The data show just over 450,000 clones, over 25% seen once. The sample holds a few counts of this clone. What it binds is not known.

This chain connects TRBV9 to TRBJ2-7, with 10 bases matching TRBD1. Source material: naive CD4+ T cells from blood. This receptor was obtained from a man between 18 and 35 years old in good health. The CDR3 protein is CASSARDRGQPSSYEQYF. As DNA, the CDR3 is TGTGCCAGCAGCGCACGGGACAGGGGCCAACCTAGCTCCTACGAGCAGTACTTC.